The present T cell receptor beta chain was sequenced within a study of OX40 agonist ivuxolimab in advanced cancers. In germline, CDR1 is SGHDT, CDR2 YYEEEE. V was pared by 0 bases and J by 3 bases, with 8 bases between. CDR3 length: 14 residues. TCRdb's copy holds only in-frame clones and misses some; the assay was immunoSEQ multiplex PCR. Among 50,000 to 65,000 clones, approximately 80% were seen once, and the ten largest hold around 5%. This clone was seen a single time. Patients were ineligible given autoimmune disease history or systemic immunosuppression. The chain combines TRBV5-6 with TRBJ2-3, with D unresolved. The sequence came from an adult with an advanced solid tumor such as melanoma, head and neck, liver or kidney cancer. The sample was CD4+ or CD8+ T cells sorted from blood, taken in a trial of the OX40 agonist ivuxolimab. CDR3 region: CASSLDSTTDTQYF. CDR3 DNA sequence: TGTGCCAGCAGCTTGGACAGTACAACAGATACGCAGTATTTT.